This is a list of T cell receptor beta chains from one sample in a study of patients and donors after allogeneic stem cell transplantation. Each CDR3 protein is one row after TCRdb ran MiXCR on the RT-PCR reads. The sample gives about 400,000 distinct CDR3 sequences, approximately 16% of which show up once; 7.2% is in the top ten. Sequenced sample: blood, either unsorted or a sorted T cell fraction (not recorded which). Receptor source: a human donor who was either an allogeneic HSCT recipient or a stem cell or donor lymphocyte infusion donor (not recorded which). It is not recorded whose cells these are; they may come from a transplant donor. Both conserved end residues are part of each CDR3. Each record gives: J gene, V gene, D gene, CDR3 protein. D genes are given only for firm matches.

>TRBJ2-7|TRBV20-1|TRBD1
CSAREQGGSYEQYF
>TRBJ1-2|TRBV10-3|.
CAIGRDHGYTF
>TRBJ1-1|TRBV6-5|.
CASSYSGLNTEAFF
>TRBJ2-7|TRBV12-3/TRBV12-4|.
CASSPAPSYEQYF
>TRBJ2-4|TRBV20-1|TRBD2
CSARVGLAGIAKNIQYF
>TRBJ2-6|TRBV6-2/TRBV6-3|.
CASSYPTVANVLTF
>TRBJ2-2|TRBV5-1|.
CASSLAGVAGELFF
>TRBJ2-3|TRBV7-9|.
CASRSRALGRADTQYF
>TRBJ2-2|TRBV20-1|.
CSASRDPGELFF
>TRBJ1-1|TRBV29-1|.
CSVEDGVNTEAFF
>TRBJ2-7|TRBV6-1|TRBD1
CASSNVPGTGLSEQYF